The T cell receptor (beta chain) described here comes from a study of T cells in Graves' hyperthyroidism and ophthalmopathy. This clonotype showed up many times. What was amplified from RNA transcripts were TCR beta CDR3 regions. Initially, a first-round RT-PCR of the TCR CDR3 employed the HTBI primer set. TCRdb reanalysed the multiplex PCR reads using MiXCR and keeps one entry per CDR3 protein. The sample comprises a few hundred thousand distinct CDR3 sequences, approximately 19% of which are singletons, and 3% to 4% rests with the top ten. The germline V gene has CDR1 MDHEN and CDR2 SYDVKM. V was cut by 3 bases and J by 5 bases, with 7 bases left in between. This CDR3 has 12 residues.

The TCR sequence derives from a woman aged 18-29 years with Graves' hyperthyroidism. Sequencing was carried out using blood. The genes are TRBV28 and TRBJ1-1; no clear D. The CDR3 loop is CASSFTRTEAFF. CDR3 coding DNA: TGTGCCAGCAGTTTCACGAGGACTGAAGCTTTCTTT.